This paragraph covers one TCR beta chain sequence. Which antigen it targets is not known. No base qualities exist here, and no much larger clone lies one base off it. The data were taken from a study of cytomegalovirus exposure and HLA in healthy donors (dated by TCRdb to about 2017). Regarding the complete study: According to an earlier analysis of a few hundred of the donors, about 180 million T cells yielded approximately 120 million unique TCR beta sequences and approximately 300 Gb of sequence data. In the later analysis, no new phenotypic data were used to find candidate immune exposures; instead, reliance was placed on TCR beta sequences and their occurrence across donors. The aim of the study was to test whether cataloging public T cell receptors could identify signatures of past pathogen exposure. HLA typing covered class I and class II loci at four-digit resolution. The study combined high-throughput TCR immunosequencing, statistical association of individual TCRs with disease status, and machine learning to predict cytomegalovirus infection status. Among the roughly 430 genotyped donors, under 90% belonged to the genetic ancestry cluster associated with self-reported Caucasian donors. To study patterns of TCR occurrence, a later analysis re-analyzed previously published TCR beta repertoires from under 750 donors and added high-resolution HLA genotyping. The number of donors typed differed by locus, with about 620-630 for A, B, C, DRB1 and DQB1, roughly 520 for DQA1, 600 to 610 for DPA1, and under 490 for DPB1. Across about 380 genotyped donors of the cohort, an average of approximately 200,000 unique TCR beta nucleotide sequences per donor were sequenced, and roughly a sixth of those sequences were non-productive. Genome-wide SNP genotypes for about 60% of the 666 donors were used in a later genetic analysis, which treated that subset as a discovery cohort. An early release covering roughly 600 HLA-typed donors comprised approximately 290 gigabases of sequencing data and tens of millions of unique TCR sequences. Using immunosequencing, the study profiled T cell repertoires from 640 or so subjects and related those repertoires to cytomegalovirus serostatus. In addition to the first cohort of roughly 670 subjects, a separate validation cohort of around 110 different subjects was used. Donor age, sex, ethnicity and CMV serostatus were compiled together with the repertoire data. Every repertoire in the discovery cohort had been generated on one and the same sequencing platform. To decide whether each TCR beta V gene segment behaved as functional or pseudogenic, an earlier analysis of some 600 of the donors relied on high-throughput TCR beta sequencing. Roughly 5 DR-DQ haplotypes were treated as single units for association and clustering because of strong linkage in the cohort.

The full study reports these points: A further reported finding was that TCR beta sequences accurately predicted the HLA-A and HLA-B alleles for most subjects in the first cohort. A later genetic analysis reported fewer N-insertions in productive TCRs among donors in an Asian-associated ancestry cluster than the roughly 670-donor mean. A total of roughly 160 TCR beta chains were listed by the study as associated with cytomegalovirus. Presence/absence analyses assumed roughly uniform sequencing depth across donors, an assumption that may not hold. Linkage disequilibrium might explain the correlated functional status among segregating V segments, but an unknown experimental factor could not be ruled out. The classifier was reported to diagnose cytomegalovirus status with high specificity and sensitivity in both the original cohort and the validation cohort. An association between a missense DCLRE1C variant and V-gene and J-gene trimming of TCR beta chains was found in a later genetic analysis and replicated in an independent cohort. For the cohort, immune exposure information was limited to CMV serostatus. Several of the top co-occurrence clusters appeared to be linked to parvovirus B19, influenza, CMV and Epstein-Barr virus, according to a later analysis. Because the 87-base-pair reads could not distinguish some IMGT-functional V segments, including TRBV6-2 and TRBV6-3, those segments were excluded. In a later analysis, the rate of TCR association differed among HLA loci, with DRB1 alleles having the most associated TCRs and HLA-C alleles having the fewest. At a false discovery rate of 0.05, a later analysis linked 15,000 to 20,000 TCR beta sequences to specific HLA alleles. While some public TCRs were present in many individuals, most TCR sequences turned up only very rarely across donors. Because HLA typing was unavailable for some donors at each locus, only the typed subset was used in association tests. In an earlier analysis of about 550 of the donors, most TCR beta V segments were observed in productive rearrangements about 90% or about 30% of the time, broadly matching IMGT annotations. In vitro tests confirmed that three of the cytomegalovirus-associated TCR beta chains recognize cytomegalovirus antigens. The authors suggested that the approach could potentially be generalized to other disease states and immunological phenotypes. Compared with equally common non-associated chains, HLA-associated TCR beta chains in a later analysis were more clonally expanded and had lower generation probabilities. In this cohort, only TCR beta chains were sequenced, and detectable features were limited by the absence of alpha or paired-chain data. A cluster of highly shared sequence variants was judged likely to represent a technical artifact of the sequencing pipeline. When HLA alleles, especially DR and DQ, strongly co-occurred, attributing TCR associations to individual alleles was difficult. The earlier analysis of approximately 560 of the donors excluded some 16 rarely observed V segments, including chromosome 9 orphons, because counts were too low. According to a later analysis, most CMV-associated TCR beta chains appeared to be HLA-restricted, and the HLA associations seemed to be driven largely by CMV exposure.

The cohort consisted of hundreds of healthy bone marrow donors. All cohort members were sampled while nominally healthy, although unrecorded immune exposures were likely present. The donor tested CMV seronegative and was one of the 352 seronegative cohort members. Every donor gave a peripheral blood sample, and the peripheral blood mononuclear cells from that sample were used for TCR beta sequencing. The Qiagen DNeasy Blood Extraction Kit was used to extract genomic DNA from the blood cell samples. The germline V gene provides CDR1 SGDLS and CDR2 YYNGEE. From cysteine to phenylalanine, the CDR3 is 17 amino acids long. Only the CDR3 portion is preserved as DNA: 51 bases, with reading frame beginning at the first base. Cut back by 4 bases and 1 base, the V and J ends lie 17 bases apart. The protocol used for the library was the immunoSEQ multiplex PCR assay. For the multiplex PCR, a mixture combining 60 forward primers for TCR Vbeta segments and 13 reverse primers for TCR Jbeta segments was used. The CDR3 region of rearranged TCR beta genes was amplified from genomic DNA by a multiplex PCR assay. Amplified TCR beta libraries were sequenced as 87-base-pair reads on the Illumina HiSeq System. Per the source publication's procedure: A later analysis counted approximately 76 million unique TCR beta chains across the 550 to 700 repertoires, and roughly 9.9 million of these chains were shared by at least two donors. Raw reads were error-corrected and collapsed into unique sequences with a nearest-neighbor algorithm that merged closely related sequences to remove PCR and sequencing errors. V, D and J gene segments were assigned by aligning CDR3 sequences to IMGT reference sequences. For a sequence to be retained, a match of at least six nucleotides was required to both a V gene segment and a J gene segment. A rearrangement counted as productive if the CDR3 had no stop codons and remained in frame with V and J, and every other rearrangement counted as non-productive. Following IMGT convention, CDR3 was defined as the stretch from the second conserved V-encoded cysteine to the conserved J-encoded phenylalanine. The earlier analysis of 550 to 650 of the donors excluded any sequence lacking an unambiguous match to a single V gene segment. In an earlier analysis of some 590 of the donors, a V segment was called functional when productive rearrangements were above 56.7%, and segregating when the standard deviation between donors exceeded 5%. A statistical classification framework was built to diagnose cytomegalovirus status from the catalog of TCR beta chain sequences. A later analysis assigned V and J genes by comparing TCR nucleotide sequences with IMGT/GENE-DB human TR gene sequences. The TCRdist pipeline was used in a later analysis to assign CDR3 sequences and most-parsimonious VDJ recombination scenarios. In a later analysis, each TCR beta chain was defined by its CDR3 amino acid sequence together with its V-gene family, and reads lacking a unique V-gene family were excluded. As a way to deal with suspected cross-contamination and a sequencing artifact, a later analysis dropped nearly 600 nucleotide sequences that were highly shared and had low generation probability. For each public chain, a later analysis derived a clonal expansion index from normalized ranks of inferred template counts within each repertoire. A later analysis computed generation probabilities with a VDJ recombination model fitted to out-of-frame rearrangements, and checked the results against IGoR. Hypergeometric tests were used in a later analysis to score TCR-TCR, TCR-HLA and TCR-CMV co-occurrence, with a repertoire-size bias correction applied to the TCR pairs. A later analysis estimated false discovery rates by permuting HLA or CMV assignments 20 times. In a later analysis, co-occurring TCRs were grouped using DBSCAN, with TCRdist sequence similarity added in when clustering inside HLA-allele-positive subsets. Repertoires with fewer than 30,000 or more than 120,000 public chains were left out of co-occurrence clustering, as were about five repertoires with anomalous nucleotide sharing. Imported from immuneACCESS, the table was reduced by TCRdb to in-frame sequences with V and J called. These copies leave out some clones; in studies compared against another copy, an unresolved V gene accounts for under half, and the cause of the remainder is not known. V and J calls and clone size are given by that table; D and trimming were obtained from the DNA. Across this sample there are 200,000 or so clones, with over 65% seen only once. The top ten constitute roughly 0.095% of the sample.

Sequenced input: PBMCs. The chain joins TRBV9 to TRBJ2-2; possibly the D gene is TRBD2, per 6 matching bases. This sequence was found in a boy between 2 and 15 years old in good health and CMV-seronegative. The CDR3 region reads CASSWGGSTQNTGELFF. The DNA reads as follows: TGTGCCAGCAGCTGGGGAGGATCCACCCAGAACACCGGGGAGCTGTTTTTT.